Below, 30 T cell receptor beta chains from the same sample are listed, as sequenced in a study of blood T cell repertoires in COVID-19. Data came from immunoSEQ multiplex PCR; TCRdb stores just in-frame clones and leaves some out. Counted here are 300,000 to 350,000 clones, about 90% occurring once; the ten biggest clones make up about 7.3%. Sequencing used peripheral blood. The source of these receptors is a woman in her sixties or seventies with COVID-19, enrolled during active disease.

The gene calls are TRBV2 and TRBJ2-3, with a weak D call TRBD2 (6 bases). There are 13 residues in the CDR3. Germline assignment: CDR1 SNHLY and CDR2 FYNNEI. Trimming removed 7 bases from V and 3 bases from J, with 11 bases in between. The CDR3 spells CASKEGLTDTQYF. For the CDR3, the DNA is TGTGCCAGCAAGGAGGGGCTGACAGATACGCAGTATTTT.

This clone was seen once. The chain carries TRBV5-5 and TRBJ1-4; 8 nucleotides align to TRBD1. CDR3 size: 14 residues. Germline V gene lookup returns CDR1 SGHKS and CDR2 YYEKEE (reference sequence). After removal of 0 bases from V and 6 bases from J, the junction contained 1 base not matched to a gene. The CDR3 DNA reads TGTGCCAGCAGCTTGGACAGGGGGTATGAAAAACTGTTTTTT. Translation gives CASSLDRGYEKLFF.

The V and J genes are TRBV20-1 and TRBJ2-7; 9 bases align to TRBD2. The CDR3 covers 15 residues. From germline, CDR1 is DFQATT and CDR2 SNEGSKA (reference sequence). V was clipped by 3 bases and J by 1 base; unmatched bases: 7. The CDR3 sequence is CSASSPRGGSYEQYF. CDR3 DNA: TGCAGTGCTAGTTCCCCGCGGGGGGGATCCTACGAGCAGTACTTC.

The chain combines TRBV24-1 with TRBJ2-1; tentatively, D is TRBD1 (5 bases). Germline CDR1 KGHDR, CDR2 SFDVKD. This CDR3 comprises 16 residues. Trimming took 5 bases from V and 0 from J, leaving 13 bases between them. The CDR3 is CATSGDRASSYNEQFF. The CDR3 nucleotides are TGTGCCACCAGTGGTGACAGAGCTAGCTCCTACAATGAGCAGTTCTTC.

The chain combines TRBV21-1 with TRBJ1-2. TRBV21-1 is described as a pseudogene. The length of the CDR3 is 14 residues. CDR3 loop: CASSKGSEVYGYTF. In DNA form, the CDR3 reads TGTGCCAGCAGCAAAGGGTCGGAGGTTTATGGCTACACCTTC.

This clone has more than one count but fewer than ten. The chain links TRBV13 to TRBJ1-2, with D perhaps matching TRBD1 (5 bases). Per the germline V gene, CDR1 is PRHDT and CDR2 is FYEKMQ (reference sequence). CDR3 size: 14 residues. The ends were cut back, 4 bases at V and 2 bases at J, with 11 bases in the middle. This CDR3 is CASSSRTLNYGYTF. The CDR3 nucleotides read TGTGCCAGCAGCTCCCGGACACTGAACTATGGCTACACCTTC.

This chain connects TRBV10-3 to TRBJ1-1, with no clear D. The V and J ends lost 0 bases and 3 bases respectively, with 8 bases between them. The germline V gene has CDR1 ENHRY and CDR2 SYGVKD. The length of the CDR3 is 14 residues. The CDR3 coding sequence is TGTGCCATCAGTGAGTCGACATCCTACACTGAAGCTTTCTTT. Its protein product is CAISESTSYTEAFF.

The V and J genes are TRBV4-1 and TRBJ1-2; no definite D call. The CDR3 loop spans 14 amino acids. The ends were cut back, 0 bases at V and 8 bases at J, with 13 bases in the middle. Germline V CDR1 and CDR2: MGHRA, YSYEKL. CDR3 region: CASSQELRDRGYTF. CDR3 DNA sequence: TGCGCCAGCAGCCAAGAGCTCCGGGATAGAGGCTACACCTTC.

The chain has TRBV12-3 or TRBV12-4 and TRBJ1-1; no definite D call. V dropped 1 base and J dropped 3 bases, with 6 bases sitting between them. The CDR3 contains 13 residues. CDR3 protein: CASSLDSYTEAFF. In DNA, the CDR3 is TGTGCCAGCAGTTTAGACAGCTACACTGAAGCTTTCTTT.

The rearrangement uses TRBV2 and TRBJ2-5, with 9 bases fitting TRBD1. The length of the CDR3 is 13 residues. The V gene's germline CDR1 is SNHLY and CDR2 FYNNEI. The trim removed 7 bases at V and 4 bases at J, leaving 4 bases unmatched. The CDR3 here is CASTDRGRETQYF. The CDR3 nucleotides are TGTGCCAGCACCGACAGGGGGAGAGAGACCCAGTACTTC.

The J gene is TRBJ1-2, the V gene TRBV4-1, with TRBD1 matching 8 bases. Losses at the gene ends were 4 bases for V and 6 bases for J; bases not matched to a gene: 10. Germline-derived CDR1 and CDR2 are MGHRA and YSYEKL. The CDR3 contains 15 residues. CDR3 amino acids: CASSRRQGSPNGYTF. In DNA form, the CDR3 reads TGCGCCAGCAGCCGTCGACAGGGGAGCCCCAATGGCTACACCTTC.

This CDR3 is CASSSAGGNTGELFF. Written as DNA, the CDR3 is TGTGCCAGCAGTTCAGCGGGGGGGAACACCGGGGAGCTGTTTTTT. V and J are TRBV27 and TRBJ2-2; 9 positions agree with TRBD2. V was clipped by 4 bases and J by 1 base; unmatched bases: 1. The CDR3 contains 15 residues. Germline-derived CDR1 and CDR2 are MNHEY and SMNVEV (reference sequence).

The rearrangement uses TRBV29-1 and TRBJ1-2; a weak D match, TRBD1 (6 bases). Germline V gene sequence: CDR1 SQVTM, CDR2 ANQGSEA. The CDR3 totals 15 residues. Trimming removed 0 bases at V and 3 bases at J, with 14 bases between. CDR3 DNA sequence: TGCAGCGTTGAAGAAGGCTGGGGGCGGGACTATGGCTACACCTTC. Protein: CSVEEGWGRDYGYTF.

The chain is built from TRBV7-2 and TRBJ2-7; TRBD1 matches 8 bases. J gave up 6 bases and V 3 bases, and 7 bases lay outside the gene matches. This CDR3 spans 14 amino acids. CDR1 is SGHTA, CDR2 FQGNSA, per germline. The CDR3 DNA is TGTGCCAGCAGCTTTGGGACAGGAGGTGCCGAGCAGTACTTC. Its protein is CASSFGTGGAEQYF.

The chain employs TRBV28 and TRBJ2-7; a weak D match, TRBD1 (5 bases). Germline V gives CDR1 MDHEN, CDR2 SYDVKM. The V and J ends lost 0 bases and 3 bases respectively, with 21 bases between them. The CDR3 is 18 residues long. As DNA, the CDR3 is TGTGCCAGCAGTTTATGGTACTCCCAACAGGATCGTGACTACGAGCAGTACTTC. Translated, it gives CASSLWYSQQDRDYEQYF.

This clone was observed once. The CDR3 bases are TGTGCCAGCAGTCGGAAGACAGTTTCTGGAAACACCATATATTTT. Protein sequence: CASSRKTVSGNTIYF. The chain employs TRBV6-5 and TRBJ1-3, with D possibly matching TRBD1 (5 bases). This CDR3 region has 15 residues. V was trimmed by 5 bases and J by 1 base, leaving 12 bases between them. Germline-derived CDR1 and CDR2 are MNHEY and SVGAGI.

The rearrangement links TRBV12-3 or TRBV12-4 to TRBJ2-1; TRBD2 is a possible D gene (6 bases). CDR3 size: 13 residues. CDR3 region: CALRGQSYNEQFF. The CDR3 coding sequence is TGTGCACTGCGGGGCCAAAGCTACAATGAGCAGTTCTTC.

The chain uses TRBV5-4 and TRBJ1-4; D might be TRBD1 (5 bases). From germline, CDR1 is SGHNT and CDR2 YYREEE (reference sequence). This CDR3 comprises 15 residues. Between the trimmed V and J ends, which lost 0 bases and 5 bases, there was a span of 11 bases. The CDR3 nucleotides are TGTGCCAGCAGCTTGGCGGGACTGCAAAATGAAAAACTGTTTTTT. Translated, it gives CASSLAGLQNEKLFF.

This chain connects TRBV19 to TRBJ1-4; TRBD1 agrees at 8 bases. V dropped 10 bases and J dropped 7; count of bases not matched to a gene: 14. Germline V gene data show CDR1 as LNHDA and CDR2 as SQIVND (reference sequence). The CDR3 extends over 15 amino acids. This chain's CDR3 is CATKNRDRLGEKLFF. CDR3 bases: TGTGCCACCAAGAACCGGGACAGGTTAGGTGAAAAACTGTTTTTT.

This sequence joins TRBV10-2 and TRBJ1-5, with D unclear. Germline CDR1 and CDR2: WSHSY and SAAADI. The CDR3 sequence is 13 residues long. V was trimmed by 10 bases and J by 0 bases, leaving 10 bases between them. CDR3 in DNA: TGCGCCACTAGCTCTTATAGCAATCAGCCCCAGCATTTT. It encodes CATSSYSNQPQHF.

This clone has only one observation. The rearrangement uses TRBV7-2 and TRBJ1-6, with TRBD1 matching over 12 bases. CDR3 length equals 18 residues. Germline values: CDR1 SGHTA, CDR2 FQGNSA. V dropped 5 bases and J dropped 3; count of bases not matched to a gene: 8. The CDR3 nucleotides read TGTGCCAGCAGCCAGGGGGACAGGGGGCCTTACTATAATTCACCCCTCCACTTT. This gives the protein CASSQGDRGPYYNSPLHF.

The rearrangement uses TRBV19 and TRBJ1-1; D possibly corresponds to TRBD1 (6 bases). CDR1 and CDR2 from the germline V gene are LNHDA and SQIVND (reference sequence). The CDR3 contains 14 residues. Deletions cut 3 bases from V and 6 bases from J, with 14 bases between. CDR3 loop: CASSISTGRAEAFF. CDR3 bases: TGTGCCAGTAGTATCAGTACAGGGCGGGCTGAAGCTTTCTTT. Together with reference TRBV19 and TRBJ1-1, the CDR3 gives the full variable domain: DGGITQSPKYLFRKEGQNVTLSCEQNLNHDAMYWYRQDPGQGLRLIYYSQIVNDFQKGDIAEGYSVSREKKESFPLTVTSAQKNPTAFYLCASSISTGRAEAFFGQGTRLTVV.

Here the CDR3 reads CASSLEDRGREKLFF. The CDR3 nucleotides are TGTGCCAGCAGCTTAGAGGACAGGGGTAGGGAAAAACTGTTTTTT. The rearrangement uses TRBV7-2 and TRBJ1-4; 9 bases fit TRBD1. CDR3 length equals 15 residues. J gave up 8 bases and V 1 base, and 5 bases lay outside the gene matches. Per germline, CDR1 SGHTA and CDR2 FQGNSA.

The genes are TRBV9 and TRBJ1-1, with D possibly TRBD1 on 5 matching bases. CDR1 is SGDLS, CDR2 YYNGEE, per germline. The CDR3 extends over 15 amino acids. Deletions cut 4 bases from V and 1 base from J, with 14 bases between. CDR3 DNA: TGTGCCAGCAGCCCCCGACAGAGCGAGAACACTGAAGCTTTCTTT. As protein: CASSPRQSENTEAFF.

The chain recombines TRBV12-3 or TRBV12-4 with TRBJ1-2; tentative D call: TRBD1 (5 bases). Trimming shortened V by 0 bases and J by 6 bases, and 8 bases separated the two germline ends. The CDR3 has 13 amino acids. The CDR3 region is CASSLAEGHGYTF. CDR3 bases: TGTGCCAGCAGTTTAGCGGAGGGGCATGGCTACACCTTC.

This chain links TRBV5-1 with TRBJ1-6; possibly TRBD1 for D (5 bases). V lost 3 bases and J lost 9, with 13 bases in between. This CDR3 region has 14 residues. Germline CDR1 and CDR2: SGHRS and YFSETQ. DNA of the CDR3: TGCGCCAGCAGCTCCAGGCCGGGGGGTTCACCCCTCCACTTT. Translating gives CASSSRPGGSPLHF.

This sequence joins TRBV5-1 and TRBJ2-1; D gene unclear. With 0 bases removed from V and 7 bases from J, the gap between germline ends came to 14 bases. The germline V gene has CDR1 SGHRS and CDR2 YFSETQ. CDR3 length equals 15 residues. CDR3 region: CASSLAATLGNEQFF. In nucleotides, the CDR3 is TGCGCCAGCAGCTTGGCCGCAACTCTCGGGAATGAGCAGTTCTTC. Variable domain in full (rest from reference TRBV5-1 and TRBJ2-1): KAGVTQTPRYLIKTRGQQVTLSCSPISGHRSVSWYQQTPGQGLQFLFEYFSETQRNKGNFPGRFSGRQFSNSRSEMNVSTLELGDSALYLCASSLAATLGNEQFFGPGTRLTVL.

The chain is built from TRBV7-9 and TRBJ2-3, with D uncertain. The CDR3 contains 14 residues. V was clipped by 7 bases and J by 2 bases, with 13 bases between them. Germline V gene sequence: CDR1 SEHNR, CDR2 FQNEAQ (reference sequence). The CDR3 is CASTQILVTDTQYF. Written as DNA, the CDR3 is TGTGCCAGCACCCAAATCCTAGTCACAGATACGCAGTATTTT.

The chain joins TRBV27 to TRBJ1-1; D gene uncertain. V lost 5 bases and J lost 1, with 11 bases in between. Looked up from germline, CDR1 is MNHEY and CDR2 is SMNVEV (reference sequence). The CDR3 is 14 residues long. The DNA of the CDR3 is TGTGCCAGCAGTAAACTAAACAAGAACACTGAAGCTTTCTTT. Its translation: CASSKLNKNTEAFF.

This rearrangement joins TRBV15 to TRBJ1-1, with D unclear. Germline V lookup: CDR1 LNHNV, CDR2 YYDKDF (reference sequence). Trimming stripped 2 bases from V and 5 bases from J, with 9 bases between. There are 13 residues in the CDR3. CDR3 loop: CATSRMGGTEAFF. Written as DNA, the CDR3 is TGTGCCACCAGCAGAATGGGAGGGACTGAAGCTTTCTTT.